Included here is one TCR beta chain sequence, with context. Researchers ran the PCR with 60 Vbeta and 13 Jbeta primers. Clones were read by immunoSEQ multiplex PCR, and TCRdb kept only the in-frame ones, dropping some. The profile shows 120,000 or so clones, 55% to 75% of them singletons. This specimen comes from a study of cytomegalovirus exposure and HLA in healthy donors. The sequence was obtained from a woman in her thirties or forties in good health and CMV-seropositive. The sequenced sample was PBMCs.

The CDR3 DNA follows: TGTGCCAGCAGCCTTGGACAGGGTACCAATCAGCCCCAGCATTTT. Encoded protein: CASSLGQGTNQPQHF. This sequence joins TRBV7-9 and TRBJ1-5; 8 bases match TRBD1. Trimming removed 5 bases from V and 3 bases from J; junction bases left unmatched: 6. The CDR3 extends over 15 amino acids. Germline V gives CDR1 SEHNR, CDR2 FQNEAQ (reference sequence).